This T cell receptor (beta chain) was captured by sequencing in a study of blood T cells in healthy people across ages (dated by TCRdb to about 2015). With regard to the full study: Template switching captured roughly one uniquely barcoded TCR beta cDNA molecule per two T cells in model experiments. For two donors (one aged 18 to 30 and one aged 80 or older), the study analyzed two additional independent replicas of 1 million unique cDNA reads from the same blood draw. The donors were split into four age groups: young (average around 15 years), middle-aged (about 40), aged (approximately 59) and long-lived (under 85). Using deep sequencing normalized with unique cDNA molecular identifiers, the study measured how TCR beta repertoire diversity changes with age. To avoid experimental bias, donors of different ages were spread randomly across the sequencing lanes.

Donors were 35 to 40 systemically healthy Caucasian individuals from Russia aged roughly 6 to 95 years. Each donor gave ten milliliters of peripheral blood, collected into EDTA-treated Vacutainer tubes. Ficoll-Paque density-gradient centrifugation was used to isolate PBMCs, with at least 7 million per sample. Trizol reagent was used to extract total RNA from the PBMCs, yielding at least 5.5 micrograms per sample. The percentages of naive CD45RAhigh/CD27high T cells were determined by flow cytometry on a PBMC aliquot from every donor. This clonotype was found a few times. Its antigen is still unknown. Base qualities are missing; no much larger clone stands one base away. The CDR1 and CDR2 encoded by the germline V gene (reference sequence) are LNHDA and SQIVND. The germline V end is reduced by 6 bases and the J end by 5 bases; junction bases left unmatched: 7. Including the terminal cysteine and phenylalanine, the CDR3 comprises 15 residues. Kept here is only the CDR3 DNA, which spans 45 bases and is read in frame from base 1.

The library was produced with 5' RACE. TCRdb shows the sequencer as Illumina HiSeq 2500. A second PCR of roughly 7 to 11 cycles was performed with a sample-barcoded 5' primer and a J-beta primer mix. A template-switch 5' adaptor carrying 12 random nucleotides introduced a unique molecular identifier onto each TCR beta cDNA molecule. Each sample yielded at least 3 million CDR3-containing paired-end reads. The Mint cDNA synthesis kit, primed by a TRBC-specific oligonucleotide, was used to synthesize first-strand cDNA from all RNA. After uracil-DNA glycosylase treatment, a first 18-cycle PCR used universal primers M1SS and BC2_uni_R on all cDNA. The study's own analysis went as follows. Each sample was normalized by randomly selecting 1 million high-quality reads, each carrying a distinct molecular identifier. Reads with shared molecular identifiers were discarded instead of being binned into consensus sequences. MiTCR, set to a Q25 quality threshold and the strictest error-elimination algorithm, was used for CDR3 identification, clonotype clustering and error correction. A nonparametric unseen species model with Euler transformation was used to estimate lower-bound total TCR beta diversity. Through fastp at Q25 and MiXCR, TCRdb rebuilt clones from the public reads, retaining in-frame beta chains. Rows with a matching CDR3 protein are joined into one entry that keeps the most common DNA and genes. In this record, the V and J calls reflect TCRdb's handling and not the investigators' own analysis. The sample contains about 640,000 distinct CDR3 sequences, about 30% of them found a single time. The ten largest clones add up to around 14% of the sample.

What the research found in general, with its limitations: Compared with the aged group, the long-lived group had more naive CD4+ T cells, fewer expanded clones and increased TCR diversity, a pattern suggesting age selection. Because donor CMV infection status was unknown, age-related changes in expanded clonotypes were potentially confounded. As age increased, observed TCR beta diversity per million T cells dropped in a roughly linear way, and a significant reduction was already evident by age about 40. The percentage of naive T cells measured by flow cytometry correlated strongly with observed TCR beta diversity. Bulk unsorted PBMC profiling prevented conclusive comparison of naive and antigen-experienced compartments. Estimates of total diversity based on one million sequenced T cells were regarded as lower bounds and as underestimates.

The rearranged segments are TRBV19 and TRBJ2-1; TRBD2 lines up with 10 middle nucleotides. The source material was blood. This clonotype originated in a woman older than 75 in good health. The CDR3 reads CASSNLAGVNNEQFF. In nucleotide form, the sequence is TGTGCCAGTAGCAATCTAGCGGGGGTAAACAATGAGCAGTTCTTC.